This section outlines one T cell receptor beta chain sequence together with its context. Trimming took 0 bases from V and 11 from J, leaving 16 bases between them. Germline values: CDR1 MNHNY, CDR2 SVGAGI (reference sequence). This CDR3 has 14 residues. The table came from immunoSEQ multiplex PCR; TCRdb's copy has only in-frame clones and leaves some out. The table includes roughly 200,000 clones, 75% to 85% detected once. This entry belongs to a study of blood T cell repertoires in COVID-19. Overall study context: Sites in the United States, Italy and Spain provided acute and convalescent COVID-19 samples.

The TCR comes from a human donor in a cohort sampled during active COVID-19. V usage is TRBV6-6 and J usage is TRBJ1-1; the D gene is possibly TRBD1 (6 bases). Sequencing input: peripheral blood. The CDR3 nucleotides are TGTGCCAGCAGTTACTCGATAGAGGGGGGGCACGCTTTCTTT. Residues: CASSYSIEGGHAFF.